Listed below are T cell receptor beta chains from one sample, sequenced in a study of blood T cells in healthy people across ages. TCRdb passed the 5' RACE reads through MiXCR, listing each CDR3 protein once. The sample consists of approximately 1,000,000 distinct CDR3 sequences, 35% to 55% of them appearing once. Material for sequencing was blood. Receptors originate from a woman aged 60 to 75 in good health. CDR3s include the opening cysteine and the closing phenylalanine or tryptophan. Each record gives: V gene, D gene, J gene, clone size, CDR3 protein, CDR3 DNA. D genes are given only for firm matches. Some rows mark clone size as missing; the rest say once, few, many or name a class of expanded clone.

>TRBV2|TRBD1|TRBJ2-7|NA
CASSMTGGSYEQYF
TGTGCCAGCAGTATGACAGGGGGCTCCTACGAGCAGTACTTC
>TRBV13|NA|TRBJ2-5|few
CASRLILEETQYF
TGTGCCAGCAGACTGATACTGGAGGAGACCCAGTACTTC
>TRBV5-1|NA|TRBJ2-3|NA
CASSLGNRAPGTDTQYF
TGCGCCAGCAGCTTGGGGAACAGGGCCCCTGGCACAGATACGCAGTATTTT
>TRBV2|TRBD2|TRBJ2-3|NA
CTSMGLAPGTQYF
TGTACCAGCATGGGACTAGCCCCGGGTACGCAGTATTTT
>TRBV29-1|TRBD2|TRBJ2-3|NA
CSVRLAGTDTQYF
TGCAGCGTCCGGTTAGCGGGGACAGATACGCAGTATTTT
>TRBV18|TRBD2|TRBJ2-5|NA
CASSPSASGRGQETQYF
TGTGCCAGCTCACCAAGTGCGAGCGGGAGGGGGCAAGAGACCCAGTACTTC
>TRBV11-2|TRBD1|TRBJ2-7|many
CASSLDSLGTGGSYEQYF
TGTGCCAGCAGCTTAGATTCCCTTGGGACAGGGGGATCGTACGAGCAGTACTTC
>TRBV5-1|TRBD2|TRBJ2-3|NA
CASSFGREGLPDTQYF
TGCGCCAGCAGCTTCGGGCGGGAGGGCCTTCCAGATACGCAGTATTTT
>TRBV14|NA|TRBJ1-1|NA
CASSQVSRKAFF
TGTGCCAGCAGCCAAGTAAGCAGGAAAGCTTTCTTT
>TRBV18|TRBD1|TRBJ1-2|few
CASYASGQGSNGYTF
TGTGCCAGCTATGCCTCGGGACAGGGGAGCAATGGCTACACCTTC
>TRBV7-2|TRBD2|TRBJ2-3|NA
CASSFDGGGQDTQYF
TGTGCCAGCAGCTTCGATGGGGGGGGTCAAGATACGCAGTATTTT
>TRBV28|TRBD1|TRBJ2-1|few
CASSSGTGLYEQFF
TGTGCCAGCAGTTCCGGGACAGGGCTCTATGAGCAGTTCTTC
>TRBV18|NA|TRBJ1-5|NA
CASSPSGISNQPQHF
TGTGCCAGCTCACCATCAGGGATTAGCAATCAGCCCCAGCATTTT
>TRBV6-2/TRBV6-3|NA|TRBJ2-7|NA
CAGSYLALPSYEQYF
TGTGCCGGCAGTTACTTAGCGCTTCCCTCCTACGAGCAGTACTTC
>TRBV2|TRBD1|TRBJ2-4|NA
CASSKGAVKNIQYF
TGTGCCAGCAGTAAGGGGGCAGTCAAAAACATTCAGTACTTC
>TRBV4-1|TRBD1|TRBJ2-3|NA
CASSQDPPDRGTDTQYF
TGCGCCAGCAGCCAAGATCCACCGGACAGGGGGACAGATACGCAGTATTTT
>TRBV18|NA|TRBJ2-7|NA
CASSPPCGGHSYEQYF
TGTGCCAGCTCACCACCCTGCGGAGGACACAGCTACGAGCAGTACTTC
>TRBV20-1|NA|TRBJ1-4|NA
CSASVPGAAGEKLFF
TGCAGTGCTAGTGTTCCGGGGGCCGCAGGTGAAAAACTGTTTTTT
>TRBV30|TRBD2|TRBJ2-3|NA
CAWSRGSGGRADTQYF
TGTGCCTGGAGCCGTGGTAGCGGGGGTAGGGCAGATACGCAGTATTTT
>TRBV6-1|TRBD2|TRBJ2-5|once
CASRRRSGTREETQYF
TGTGCCAGCAGGCGCAGGTCCGGGACTAGAGAAGAGACCCAGTACTTC
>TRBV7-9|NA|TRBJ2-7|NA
CASSIPGLLGNEQYF
TGTGCCAGCAGCATTCCGGGACTGCTTGGCAATGAGCAGTACTTC
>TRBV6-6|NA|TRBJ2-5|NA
CASSPRSGPYNEQYF
TGTGCCAGCAGCCCACGAAGCGGGCCCTACAATGAGCAGTACTTC
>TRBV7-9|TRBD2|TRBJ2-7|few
CASSASGLDEQYF
TGTGCCAGCAGCGCTAGCGGGCTAGACGAGCAGTACTTC
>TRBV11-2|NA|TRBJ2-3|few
CASSLDTSSNTDTQYF
TGTGCCAGCAGCTTAGACACGAGCAGCAACACAGATACGCAGTATTTT
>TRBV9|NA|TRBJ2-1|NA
CASSVAVPSSYNEQFF
TGTGCCAGCAGCGTAGCAGTCCCAAGCTCCTACAATGAGCAGTTCTTC
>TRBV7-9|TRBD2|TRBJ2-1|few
CASSSPVSGGFDEQFF
TGTGCCAGCAGCTCACCCGTCAGCGGGGGCTTTGATGAGCAGTTCTTC
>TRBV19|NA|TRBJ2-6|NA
CASSIAGVFSSGANVLTF
TGTGCCAGTAGTATCGCTGGGGTCTTCTCCTCTGGGGCCAACGTCCTGACTTTC
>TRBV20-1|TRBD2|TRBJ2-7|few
CSARDTGGVSVYEQYF
TGCAGTGCTAGGGATACGGGGGGAGTGAGTGTATACGAGCAGTACTTC
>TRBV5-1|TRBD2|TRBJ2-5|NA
CASSGGQVGETQYF
TGCGCCAGCTCGGGAGGACAAGTGGGGGAGACCCAGTACTTC
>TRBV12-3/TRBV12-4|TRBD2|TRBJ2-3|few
CASSPGLAGGATQYF
TGTGCCAGCAGTCCCGGACTAGCGGGAGGTGCTACGCAGTATTTT
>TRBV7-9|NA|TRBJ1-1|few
CASSGGARTEAFF
TGTGCCAGCAGCGGGGGCGCCCGGACTGAAGCTTTCTTT
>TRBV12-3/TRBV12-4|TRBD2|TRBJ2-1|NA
CASSPGRLAGDSSYNEQFF
TGTGCCAGCAGTCCCGGTCGACTAGCGGGGGACAGCTCCTACAATGAGCAGTTCTTC
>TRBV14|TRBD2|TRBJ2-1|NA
CASRYGGAIYNEQFF
TGTGCCAGCAGGTACGGGGGGGCGATCTACAATGAGCAGTTCTTC
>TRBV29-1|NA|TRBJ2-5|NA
CSALEWETQYF
TGCAGCGCCTTAGAGTGGGAGACCCAGTACTTC